The clone carrying this T cell receptor (beta chain) was recorded many times. Antigen unknown. The data stem from a study of early T cells in non-severe SARS-CoV-2 infection. Study summary: Investigators sequenced bulk RNA drawn from unsorted whole blood, and chains remained unpaired.

Molecules of cDNA were individually given unique molecular identifiers that were attached to them. TCRdb analysed the 5' RACE reads with MiXCR anew, one entry per CDR3 protein. The table lists roughly 52,000 distinct CDR3 sequences, about 7.1% of them singletons. The CDR3 totals 16 residues. V was clipped by 0 bases and J by 2 bases, with 11 bases between them. Germline loops: CDR1 SGHRS, CDR2 YFSETQ. Study-level results: Anti-spike CD8 specificities were favored by VDJdb matching, whose results missed private and CD4 specificities.

The sample here was whole blood, taken at baseline. The source is an adult who was a healthcare worker with PCR-confirmed SARS-CoV-2 infection or an uninfected control (not recorded which). The chain couples TRBV5-1 to TRBJ2-2; D is undetermined. The CDR3 spells CASSLGITLNTGELFF. The CDR3 nucleotides are TGCGCCAGCAGCTTGGGAATAACATTAAACACCGGGGAGCTGTTTTTT.